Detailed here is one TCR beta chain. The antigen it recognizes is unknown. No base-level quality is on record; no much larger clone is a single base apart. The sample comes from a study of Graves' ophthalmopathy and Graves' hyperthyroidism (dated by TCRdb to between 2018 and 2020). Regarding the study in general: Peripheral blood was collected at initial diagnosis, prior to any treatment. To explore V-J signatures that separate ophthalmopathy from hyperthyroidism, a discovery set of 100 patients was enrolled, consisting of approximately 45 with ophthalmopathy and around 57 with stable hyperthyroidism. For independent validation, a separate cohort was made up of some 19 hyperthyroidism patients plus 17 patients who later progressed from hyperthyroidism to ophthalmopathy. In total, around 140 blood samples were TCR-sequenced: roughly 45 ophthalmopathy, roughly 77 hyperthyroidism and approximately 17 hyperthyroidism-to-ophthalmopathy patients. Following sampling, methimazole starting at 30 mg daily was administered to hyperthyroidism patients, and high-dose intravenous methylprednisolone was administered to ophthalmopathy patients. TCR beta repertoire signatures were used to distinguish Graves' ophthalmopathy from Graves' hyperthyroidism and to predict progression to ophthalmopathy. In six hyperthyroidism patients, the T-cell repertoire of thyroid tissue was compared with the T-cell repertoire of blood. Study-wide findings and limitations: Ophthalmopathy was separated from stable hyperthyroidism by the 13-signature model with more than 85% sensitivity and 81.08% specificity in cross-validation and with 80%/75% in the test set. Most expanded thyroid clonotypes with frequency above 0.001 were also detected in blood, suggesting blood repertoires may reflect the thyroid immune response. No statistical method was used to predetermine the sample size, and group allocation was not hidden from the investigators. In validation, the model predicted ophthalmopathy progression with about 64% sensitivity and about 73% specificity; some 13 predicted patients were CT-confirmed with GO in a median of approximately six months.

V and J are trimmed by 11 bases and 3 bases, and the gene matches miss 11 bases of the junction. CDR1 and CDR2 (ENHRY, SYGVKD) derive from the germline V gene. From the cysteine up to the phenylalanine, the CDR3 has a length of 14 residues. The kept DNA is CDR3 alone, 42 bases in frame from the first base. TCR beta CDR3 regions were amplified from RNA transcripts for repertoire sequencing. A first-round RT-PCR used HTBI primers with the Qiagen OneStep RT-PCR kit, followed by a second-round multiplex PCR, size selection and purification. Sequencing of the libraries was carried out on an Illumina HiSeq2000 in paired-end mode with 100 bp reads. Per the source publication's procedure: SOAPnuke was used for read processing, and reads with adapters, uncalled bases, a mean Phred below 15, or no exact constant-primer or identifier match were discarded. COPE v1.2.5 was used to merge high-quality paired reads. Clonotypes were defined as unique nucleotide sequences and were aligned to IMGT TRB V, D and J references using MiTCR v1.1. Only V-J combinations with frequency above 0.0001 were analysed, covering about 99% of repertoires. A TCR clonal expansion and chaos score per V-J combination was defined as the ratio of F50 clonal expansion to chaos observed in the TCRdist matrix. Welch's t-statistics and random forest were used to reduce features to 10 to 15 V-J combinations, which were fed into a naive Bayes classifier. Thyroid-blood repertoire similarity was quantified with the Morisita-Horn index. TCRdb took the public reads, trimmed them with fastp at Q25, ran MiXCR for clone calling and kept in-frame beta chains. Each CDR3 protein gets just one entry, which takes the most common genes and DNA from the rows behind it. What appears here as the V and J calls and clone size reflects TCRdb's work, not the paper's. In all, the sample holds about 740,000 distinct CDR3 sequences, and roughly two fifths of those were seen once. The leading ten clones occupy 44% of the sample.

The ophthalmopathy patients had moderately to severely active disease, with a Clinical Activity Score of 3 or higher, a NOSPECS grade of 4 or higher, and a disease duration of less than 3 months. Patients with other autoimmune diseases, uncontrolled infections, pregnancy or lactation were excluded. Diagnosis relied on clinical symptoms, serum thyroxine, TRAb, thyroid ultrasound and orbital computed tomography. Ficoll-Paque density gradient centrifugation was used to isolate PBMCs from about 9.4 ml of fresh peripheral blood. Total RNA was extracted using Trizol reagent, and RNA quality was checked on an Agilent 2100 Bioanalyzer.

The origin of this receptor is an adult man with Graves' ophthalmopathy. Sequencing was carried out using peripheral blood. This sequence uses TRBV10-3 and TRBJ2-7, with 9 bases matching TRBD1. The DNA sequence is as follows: TGTGCCTGGAGTCTAGGACAGGGGCTCTACGAGCAGTACTTC. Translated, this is CAWSLGQGLYEQYF.